This entry concerns a single T cell receptor beta chain. Its recognized antigen is unknown. The input lacks base qualities; no much larger clone sits a single base away. The sample belongs to a study of blood T cell repertoires in COVID-19 (dated by TCRdb to the early 2020s). In the study overall: The collaborator samples originated in the United States, Italy and Spain and spanned the acute and convalescent phases of COVID-19. The dataset comprised deeply sampled blood TCRbeta repertoires from subjects exposed to, actively infected with, or recovered from COVID-19. Sample metadata almost always included a de-identified subject ID, COVID-19 status, age in years and sex. The repertoires were released in a freely available public database intended as a resource for research on the immune response to SARS-CoV-2. Where HLA class I and class II types were available, the types were taken from metadata supplied by the sample provider, not from assay-based typing. Samples were obtained from the ongoing ImmuneRACE study (first 160 participants) and from roughly 1,300 subjects provided by 6 global collaborators. The prospective study material was composed of cDNA or gDNA derived from T cells, B-cell-depleted T cells, or PBMCs.

Samples from volunteer blood donors who had recovered from COVID-19 were contributed by a second Seattle source. Collaborating institutions collected whole blood in K2EDTA tubes following their own protocols. For TCRbeta analysis, collaborator samples were shipped as frozen whole blood, as isolated PBMCs, or as DNA extracted from either sample type. TCRbeta CDR3 regions were amplified from genomic DNA using the immunoSEQ Assay, a bias-controlled multiplex PCR. The original pipeline was this. The number of nucleated cells in each sample was estimated by amplification of reference gene primers within the assay. To quantify the absolute abundance of each unique TCRbeta CDR3 rearrangement, sequence reads were collapsed and filtered. For each sample, productive Simpson clonality was calculated as the square root of Simpson's diversity index over productive rearrangements. TCRdb obtained this table from immuneACCESS and retained in-frame rearrangements with V and J assigned. These tables miss some clones; where compared with another copy, unresolved V genes account for less than half of the shortfall, and the remainder is unexplained. D and trimming come from the DNA, and the V and J calls and clone size come from that table. In this sample the table shows 130,000 to 150,000 clones, more than 75% of which occur a single time. The ten largest clones add up to about two fifths of the sample.

At the junction V is shortened by 0 bases and J by 12 bases, with 19 bases in between. Including the terminal cysteine and phenylalanine, the CDR3 comprises 15 residues. Of all the DNA, just the CDR3 is kept, 45 bases in frame from base 1. According to the germline V gene, CDR1 reads SGDLS and CDR2 reads YYNGEE. General conclusions and limits of the study: Clinical and demographic metadata were provided uncurated, with the amount varying by source and participant.

The sample taken for sequencing was peripheral blood. Recombination connected TRBV9 to TRBJ1-5; no D segment can be confidently identified. The receptor was isolated from a man in his fifties or sixties who had recovered from COVID-19. The CDR3 protein: CASSVETGLGVRQHF. The DNA sequence reads TGTGCCAGCAGCGTAGAAACGGGGTTGGGAGTACGCCAGCATTTT.